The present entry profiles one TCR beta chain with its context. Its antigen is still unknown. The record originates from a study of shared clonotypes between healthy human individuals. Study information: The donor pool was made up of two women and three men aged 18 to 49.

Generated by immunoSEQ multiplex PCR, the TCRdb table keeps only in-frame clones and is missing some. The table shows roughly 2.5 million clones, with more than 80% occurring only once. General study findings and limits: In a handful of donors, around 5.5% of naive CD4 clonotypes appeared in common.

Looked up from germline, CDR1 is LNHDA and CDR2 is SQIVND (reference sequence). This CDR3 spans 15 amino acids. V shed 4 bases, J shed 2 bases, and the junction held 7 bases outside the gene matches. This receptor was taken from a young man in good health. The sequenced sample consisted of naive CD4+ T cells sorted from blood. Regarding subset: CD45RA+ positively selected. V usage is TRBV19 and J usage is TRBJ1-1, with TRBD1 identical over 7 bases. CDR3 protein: CASSTQGMGNTEAFF. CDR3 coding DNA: TGTGCCAGTAGTACACAGGGGATGGGAAACACTGAAGCTTTCTTT.